This TCR beta chain was found in a study of shared clonotypes between healthy human individuals (dated by TCRdb to about 2020). For the wider study: The cohort included a few men and a couple of women between 18 and 49 years of age. For each donor, CD4 naive and CD4 memory were each run on three plates, CD8 naive on two plates, and CD8 memory on one plate. To estimate repertoire size and how much clonotypes are shared between individuals, the study performed deep sequencing of blood TCR repertoires from 4 to 6 healthy adults. To increase sequencing depth and limit assay-specific biases, TCR repertoire library preparation and sequencing were carried out by different laboratories using diverse techniques. Between about 0.85 and 8.9 billion PBMCs per donor were obtained by leukapheresis.

As for this clone: Its antigen is still unknown. No qualities accompany the bases; no much larger clone lies one base away.

At the junction V is shortened by 6 bases and J by 2 bases, with 17 bases in between. There are 14 amino acids in the CDR3, from cysteine to phenylalanine inclusive. Left in the record is the CDR3 DNA by itself, 42 bases read in frame from the first base. The germline V gene supplies CDR1 SQVTM and CDR2 ANQGSEA. Broader findings and caveats from the paper: Compared with non-shared clonotypes, clonotypes shared by all four sorted-subset donors had higher generation probabilities. Estimated clonotype richness was generally larger for naive than for memory subsets. The genetic and exposure-history diversity represented was limited by the small number of donors. Rarefaction of sorted-subset datasets indicated incomplete sequencing despite the large sequencing depth. Roughly 5% of naive CD4, 3.5% of naive CD8, 2.3% of memory CD4, and over 0.35% of memory CD8 clonotypes were shared across several donors. Based on pairwise subsampling, the degree of clonotype sharing among donors was expected to be affected by sequencing depth. Sampling was restricted to blood, and TCR repertoires in tissue are likely to differ from TCR repertoires in blood.

TCR CDR3 regions were amplified from genomic DNA by multiplex PCR using the deep immunoSEQ assay. Genomic DNA extracted from each cell subset was distributed evenly over all wells of several immunoSEQ 96-well plates, and each plate served as one replicate. For sorted subsets, each replicate PCR was loaded with about 0.2 ug genomic DNA, equivalent to about 30,000 T cell genomes. The purified libraries were quantified using a Qubit 3.0 fluorometer, sized with a Bioanalyzer 2100, and then quantified again using the KAPA Library Quantification kit. Each immunoSEQ 96-well plate was sequenced on its own single-read 150-cycle Illumina NextSeq 550 flow cell. In the authors' own workflow: Because only junctional sequences without quality scores were contained in the immunoSEQ output, filtering matching that applied to full-length reads could not be performed. Sequences were annotated with PyIR, a Python wrapper for IgBLAST v1.9, using IMGT germline references to assign V/J genes and CDR3. Reads with weak V/J assignments (E-value above 1e-6), missing CDR3, stop codons, out-of-frame junctions, or ambiguous translated residues were removed. V3J clonotypes were defined as sequences sharing the same inferred V gene, J gene, and CDR3 amino acid sequence. The percentage overlap between two repertoires was calculated by dividing the number of shared unique clonotypes by the size of the smaller repertoire. Richness of each repertoire was evaluated using RTK rarefaction, the Chao1 estimator, and Recon v2.1 estimates of unobserved clonotypes. For all TCRbeta clonotypes obtained by the gDNA method from four donors, generation probabilities were computed with OLGA. Sourced from immuneACCESS, this table was stored by TCRdb with only in-frame sequences that have V and J called. A share of the clones is absent; for the studies checked, an unresolved V gene accounts for under half, and the remainder has no known explanation. V and J calls and clone size are those listed in that table; D and trimming were worked out from the DNA. This sample has 1,400,000 or so clones in its table, and approximately 98.5% of those were observed once. The ten biggest clones cover approximately 0.4% of the sample.

The donors were healthy, HIV-negative adults who had no recently reported acute infections or vaccinations. Only Caucasian adults living in Nashville, Tennessee, USA were represented among the donors. CD4+ T cells were enriched by magnetic negative selection, after which naive cells were positively selected on CD45RA and the negative fraction was taken as the memory subset. Blood was obtained by leukapheresis, after which PBMCs were separated by Ficoll-Histopaque density gradient centrifugation and cryopreserved in liquid nitrogen vapor phase. Analytical flow cytometry was used to check the purity and quantity of each magnetically sorted T cell population. Genomic DNA was isolated from each sorted fraction and quantified by UV absorbance on a Nanodrop 2000c.

Sequenced sample: naive CD4+ T cells sorted from blood. The sample's cell subset or site, from its label and the paper: CD45RA+ positively selected. The chain employs TRBV29-1 and TRBJ2-7, and the D gene may be TRBD1, 6 bases matching. This TCR was sampled from a man aged 25 to 45 in good health. The encoded CDR3 is CSVAGTPNPYEQYF. DNA sequence: TGCAGCGTCGCCGGGACACCCAATCCCTACGAGCAGTACTTC.